This T cell receptor beta chain was retrieved from a study of control samples from healthy donors and cancer patients. Germline V gives CDR1 SGHRS, CDR2 YFSETQ. This CDR3 region has 16 residues. Germline trimming cut 0 bases from V and 0 bases from J; bases unmatched to any gene: 2. Only in-frame clones appear in the TCRdb table, and some are missing; sequencing was by immunoSEQ multiplex PCR. This sample has under 300,000 clones; about 80% occur once, and the top ten carry about an eighth. The receptor was derived from a woman aged 55-70 years with lung cancer. J is TRBJ1-4 and V is TRBV5-1, with TRBD1 identical over 7 bases. The material sequenced was PBMCs. CDR3 nucleotides: TGCGCCAGCAGCTTGGTGGGACAGACAACTAATGAAAAACTGTTTTTT. Its protein is CASSLVGQTTNEKLFF.